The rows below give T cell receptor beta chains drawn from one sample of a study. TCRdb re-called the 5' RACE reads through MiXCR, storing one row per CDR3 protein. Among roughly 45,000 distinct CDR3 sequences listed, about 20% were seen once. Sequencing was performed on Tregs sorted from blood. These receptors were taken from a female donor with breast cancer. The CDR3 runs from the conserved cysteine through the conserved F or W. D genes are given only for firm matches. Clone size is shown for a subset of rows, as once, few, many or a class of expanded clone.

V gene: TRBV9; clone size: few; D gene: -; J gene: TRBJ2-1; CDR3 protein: CASSPNSYNEQFF; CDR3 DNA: TGTGCCAGCTCGCCGAACTCCTACAATGAGCAGTTCTTC
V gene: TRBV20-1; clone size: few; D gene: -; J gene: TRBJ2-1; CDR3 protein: CSAVKREVGNEQFF; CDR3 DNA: TGCAGTGCAGTCAAGAGGGAGGTTGGGAATGAGCAGTTCTTC
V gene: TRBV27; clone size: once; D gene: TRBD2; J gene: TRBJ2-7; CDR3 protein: CASSLPGGEFYEQYF; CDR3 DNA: TGTGCCAGCAGTTTACCGGGGGGAGAGTTTTACGAGCAGTACTTC
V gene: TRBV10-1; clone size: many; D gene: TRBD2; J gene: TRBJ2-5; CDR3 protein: CASSEAGAGRETQYF; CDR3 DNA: TGCGCCAGCAGCGAAGCGGGAGCGGGCCGAGAGACCCAGTACTTC
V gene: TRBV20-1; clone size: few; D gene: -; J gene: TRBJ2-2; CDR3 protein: CSARTGGGRETGELFF; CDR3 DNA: TGCAGTGCTCGCACAGGAGGGGGCAGAGAAACCGGGGAGCTGTTTTTT
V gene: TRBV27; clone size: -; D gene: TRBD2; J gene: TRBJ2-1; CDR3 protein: CASTAGGNGEQFF; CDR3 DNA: TGTGCCAGCACGGCGGGAGGTAACGGTGAGCAGTTCTTC
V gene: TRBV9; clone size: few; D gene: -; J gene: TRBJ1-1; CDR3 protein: CASSVDGTRSTEAFF; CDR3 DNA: TGTGCCAGCAGCGTAGATGGGACGCGGAGCACTGAAGCTTTCTTT
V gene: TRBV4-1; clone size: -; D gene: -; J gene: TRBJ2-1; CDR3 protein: CASSQGDSLPGNEQFF; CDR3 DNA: TGCGCCAGCAGCCAAGGAGACAGTCTTCCCGGCAATGAGCAGTTCTTC
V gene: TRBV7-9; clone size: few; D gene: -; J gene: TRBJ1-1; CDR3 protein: CASSFLGGNTEAFF; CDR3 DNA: TGTGCCAGCAGCTTCCTGGGCGGGAACACTGAAGCTTTCTTT
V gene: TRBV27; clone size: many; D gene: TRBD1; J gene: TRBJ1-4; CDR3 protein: CASSPYSSDRVGRKLFF; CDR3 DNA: TGTGCCAGCAGTCCCTATTCATCGGACAGGGTCGGGAGAAAACTGTTTTTT
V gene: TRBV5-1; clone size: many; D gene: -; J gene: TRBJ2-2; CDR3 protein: CASSFGPTGELFF; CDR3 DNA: TGCGCCAGCAGCTTTGGGCCCACCGGGGAGCTGTTTTTT
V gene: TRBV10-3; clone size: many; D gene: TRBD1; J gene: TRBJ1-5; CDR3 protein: CAIRQGEDQPQHF; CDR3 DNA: TGTGCCATCAGGCAGGGGGAAGATCAGCCCCAGCATTTT
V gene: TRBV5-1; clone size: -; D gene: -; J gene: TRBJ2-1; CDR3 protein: CASSQATGPPNNEQFF; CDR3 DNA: TGCGCCAGCAGCCAAGCCACAGGACCTCCTAACAATGAGCAGTTCTTC
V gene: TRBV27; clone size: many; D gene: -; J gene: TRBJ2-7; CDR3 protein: CASSLDRSSYEQYF; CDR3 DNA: TGTGCCAGCAGTTTAGACAGGTCCTCCTACGAGCAGTACTTC
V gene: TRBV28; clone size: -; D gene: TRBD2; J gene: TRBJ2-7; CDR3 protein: CASSPGTSGRGAYEQYF; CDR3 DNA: TGTGCCAGCAGTCCAGGGACTAGCGGGAGAGGAGCCTACGAGCAGTACTTC
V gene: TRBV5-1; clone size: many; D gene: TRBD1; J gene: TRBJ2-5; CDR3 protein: CASSPDRVETQYF; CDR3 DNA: TGCGCCAGCAGCCCAGACAGGGTAGAGACCCAGTACTTC
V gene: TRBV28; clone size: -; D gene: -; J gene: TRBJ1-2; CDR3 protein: CASSYSYGYTF; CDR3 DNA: TGTGCCAGCAGTTACAGCTATGGCTACACCTTC
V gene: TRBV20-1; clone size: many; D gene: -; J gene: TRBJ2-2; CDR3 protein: CSARSGATGELFF; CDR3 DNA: TGCAGTGCTAGATCCGGCGCCACCGGGGAGCTGTTTTTT
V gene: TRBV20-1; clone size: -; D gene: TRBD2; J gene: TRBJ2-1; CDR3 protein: CSARDPRLAGISSYNEQFF; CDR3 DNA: TGCAGTGCTAGAGATCCGAGACTAGCGGGGATTAGCTCCTACAATGAGCAGTTCTTC
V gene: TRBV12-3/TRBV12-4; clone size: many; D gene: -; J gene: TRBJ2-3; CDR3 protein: CASRYAGTDTQYF; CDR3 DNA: TGTGCCAGCCGGTACGCCGGCACAGATACGCAGTATTTT
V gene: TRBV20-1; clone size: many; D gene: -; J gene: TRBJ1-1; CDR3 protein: CSARSPNDGNTEAFF; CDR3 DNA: TGCAGTGCTAGGTCCCCCAACGACGGGAACACTGAAGCTTTCTTT
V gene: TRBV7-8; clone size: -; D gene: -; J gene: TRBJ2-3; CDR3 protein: CASSPSTGVITDTQYF; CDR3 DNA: TGTGCCAGCAGCCCCAGTACAGGAGTCATTACAGATACGCAGTATTTT
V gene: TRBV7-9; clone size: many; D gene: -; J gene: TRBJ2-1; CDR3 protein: CASSLGVFRQFF; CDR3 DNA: TGTGCCAGCAGCTTAGGCGTTTTCCGACAGTTCTTC
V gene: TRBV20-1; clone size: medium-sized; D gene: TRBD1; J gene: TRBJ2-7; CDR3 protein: CSAPLRDRTYEQYF; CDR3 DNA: TGCAGTGCTCCACTCCGGGACAGAACTTACGAGCAGTACTTC
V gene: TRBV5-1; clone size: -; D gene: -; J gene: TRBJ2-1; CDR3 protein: CASSFDNEQFF; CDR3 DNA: TGCGCCAGCAGCTTTGACAATGAGCAGTTCTTC